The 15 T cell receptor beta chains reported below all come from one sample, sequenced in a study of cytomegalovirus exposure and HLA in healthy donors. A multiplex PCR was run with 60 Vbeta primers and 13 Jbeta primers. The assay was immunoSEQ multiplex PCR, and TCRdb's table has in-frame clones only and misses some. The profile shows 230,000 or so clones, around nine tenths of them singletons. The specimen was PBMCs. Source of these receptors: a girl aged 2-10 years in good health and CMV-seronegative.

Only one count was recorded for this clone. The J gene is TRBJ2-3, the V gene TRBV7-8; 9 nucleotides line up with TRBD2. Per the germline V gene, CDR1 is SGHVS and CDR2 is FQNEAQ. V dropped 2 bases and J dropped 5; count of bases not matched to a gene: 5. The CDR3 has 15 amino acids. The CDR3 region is CASSLLAGRKDTQYF. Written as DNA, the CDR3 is TGTGCCAGCAGCTTACTAGCGGGAAGGAAAGATACGCAGTATTTT.

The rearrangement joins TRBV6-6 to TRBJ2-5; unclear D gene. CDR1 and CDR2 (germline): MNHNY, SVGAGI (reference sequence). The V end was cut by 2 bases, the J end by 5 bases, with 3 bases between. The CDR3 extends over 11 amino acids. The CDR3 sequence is CASSYSETQYF. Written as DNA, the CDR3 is TGTGCCAGCAGTTACAGCGAGACCCAGTACTTC.

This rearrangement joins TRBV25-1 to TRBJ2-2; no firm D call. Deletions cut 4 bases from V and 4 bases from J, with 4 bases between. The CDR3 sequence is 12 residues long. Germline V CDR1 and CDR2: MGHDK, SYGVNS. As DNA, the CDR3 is TGTGCCAGCAGTGCGAGCACCGGGGAGCTGTTTTTT. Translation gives CASSASTGELFF.

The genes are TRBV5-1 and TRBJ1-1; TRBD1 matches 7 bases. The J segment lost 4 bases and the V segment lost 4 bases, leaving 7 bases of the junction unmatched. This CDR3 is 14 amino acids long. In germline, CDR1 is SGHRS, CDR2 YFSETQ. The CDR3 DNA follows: TGCGCCAGCAGCCCGCAGTCAGGGGGCACTGAAGCTTTCTTT. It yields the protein CASSPQSGGTEAFF.

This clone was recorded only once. The CDR3 DNA reads TGTGCCAGCAGCCAAGACAACAGACCCTACGAGCAGTACTTC. Amino acid sequence: CASSQDNRPYEQYF. V is TRBV14 and J is TRBJ2-7; D gene unclear. Looked up from germline, CDR1 is SGHDN and CDR2 is FVKESK. CDR3 length equals 14 residues. The germline V and J ends were trimmed by 0 bases and 2 bases, with 8 bases remaining between them.

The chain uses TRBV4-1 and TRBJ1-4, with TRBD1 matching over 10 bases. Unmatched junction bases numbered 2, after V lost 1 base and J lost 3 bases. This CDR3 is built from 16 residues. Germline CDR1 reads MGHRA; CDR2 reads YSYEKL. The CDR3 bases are TGCGCCAGCAGCCAAGCAGGGACAGGGGCTAATGAAAAACTGTTTTTT. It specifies CASSQAGTGANEKLFF.

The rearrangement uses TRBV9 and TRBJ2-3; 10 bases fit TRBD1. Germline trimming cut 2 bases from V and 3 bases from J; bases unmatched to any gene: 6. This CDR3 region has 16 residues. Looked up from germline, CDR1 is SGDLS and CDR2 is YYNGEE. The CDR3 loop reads CASSVSTGGITDTQYF. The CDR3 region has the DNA TGTGCCAGCAGCGTCTCGACAGGGGGCATAACAGATACGCAGTATTTT.

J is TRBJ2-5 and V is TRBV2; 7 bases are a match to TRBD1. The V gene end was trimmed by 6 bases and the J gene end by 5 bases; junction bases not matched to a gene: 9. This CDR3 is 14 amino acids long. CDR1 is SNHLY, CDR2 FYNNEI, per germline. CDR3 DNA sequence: TGTGCCAGCAGACTCACAGACAGGGTCGAGACCCAGTACTTC. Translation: CASRLTDRVETQYF.

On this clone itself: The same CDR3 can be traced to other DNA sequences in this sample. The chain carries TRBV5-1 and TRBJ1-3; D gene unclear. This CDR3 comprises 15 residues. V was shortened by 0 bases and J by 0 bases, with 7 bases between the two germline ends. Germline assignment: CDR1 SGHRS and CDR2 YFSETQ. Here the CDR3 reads CASSLEEGSGNTIYF. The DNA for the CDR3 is TGCGCCAGCAGCTTGGAAGAGGGCTCTGGAAACACCATATATTTT. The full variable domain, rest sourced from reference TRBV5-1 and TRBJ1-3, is KAGVTQTPRYLIKTRGQQVTLSCSPISGHRSVSWYQQTPGQGLQFLFEYFSETQRNKGNFPGRFSGRQFSNSRSEMNVSTLELGDSALYLCASSLEEGSGNTIYFGEGSWLTVV.

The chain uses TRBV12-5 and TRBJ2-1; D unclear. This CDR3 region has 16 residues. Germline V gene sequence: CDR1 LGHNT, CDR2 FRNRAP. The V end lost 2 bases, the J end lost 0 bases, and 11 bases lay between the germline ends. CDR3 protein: CASGLPDRDSYNEQFF. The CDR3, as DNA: TGTGCTAGTGGTTTGCCAGATCGTGACTCCTACAATGAGCAGTTCTTC.

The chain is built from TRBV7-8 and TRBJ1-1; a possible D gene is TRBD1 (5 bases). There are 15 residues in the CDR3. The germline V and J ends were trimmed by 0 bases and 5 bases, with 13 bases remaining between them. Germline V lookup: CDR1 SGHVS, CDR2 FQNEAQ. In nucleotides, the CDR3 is TGTGCCAGCAGCTTAGCGCTTGGGCAGGGTACTGAAGCTTTCTTT. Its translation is CASSLALGQGTEAFF.

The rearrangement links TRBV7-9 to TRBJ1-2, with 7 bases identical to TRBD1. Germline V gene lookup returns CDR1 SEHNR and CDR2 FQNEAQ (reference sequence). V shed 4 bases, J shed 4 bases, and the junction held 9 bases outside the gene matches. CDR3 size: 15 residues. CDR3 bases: TGTGCCAGCAGCTCCCCGACAGGGTGGGGCTATGGCTACACCTTC. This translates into CASSSPTGWGYGYTF.

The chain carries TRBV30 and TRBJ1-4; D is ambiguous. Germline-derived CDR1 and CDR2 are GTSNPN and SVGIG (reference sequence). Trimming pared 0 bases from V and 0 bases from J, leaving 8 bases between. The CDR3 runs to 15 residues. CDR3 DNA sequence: TGTGCCTGGAGTGTAAGGAGGACAACTAATGAAAAACTGTTTTTT. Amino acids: CAWSVRRTTNEKLFF.

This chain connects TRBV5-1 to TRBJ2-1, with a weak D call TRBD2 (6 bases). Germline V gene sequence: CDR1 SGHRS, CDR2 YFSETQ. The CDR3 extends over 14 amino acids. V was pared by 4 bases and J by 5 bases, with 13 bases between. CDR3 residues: CASSGTGGDNEQFF. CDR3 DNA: TGCGCCAGCAGCGGGACCGGGGGAGACAATGAGCAGTTCTTC.

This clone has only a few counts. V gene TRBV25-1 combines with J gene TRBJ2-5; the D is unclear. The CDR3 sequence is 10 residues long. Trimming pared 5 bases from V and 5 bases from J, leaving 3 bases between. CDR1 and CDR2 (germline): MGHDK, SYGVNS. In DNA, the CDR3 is TGTGCCAGCAGTCGGGAGACCCAGTACTTC. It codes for CASSRETQYF.